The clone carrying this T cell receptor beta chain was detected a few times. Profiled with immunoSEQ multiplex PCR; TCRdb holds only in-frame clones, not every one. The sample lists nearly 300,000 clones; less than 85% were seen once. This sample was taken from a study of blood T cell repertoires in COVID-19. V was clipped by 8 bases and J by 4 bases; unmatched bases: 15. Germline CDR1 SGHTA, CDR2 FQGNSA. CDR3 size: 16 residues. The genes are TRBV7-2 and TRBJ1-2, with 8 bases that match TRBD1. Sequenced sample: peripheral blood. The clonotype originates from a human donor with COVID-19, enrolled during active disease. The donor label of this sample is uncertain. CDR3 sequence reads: CASSPRGTGGIYGYTF. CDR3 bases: TGTGCCAGCTCTCCAAGGGGCACAGGGGGGATCTATGGCTACACCTTC. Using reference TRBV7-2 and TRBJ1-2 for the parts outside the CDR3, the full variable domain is GAGVSQSPSNKVTEKGKDVELRCDPISGHTALYWYRQSLGQGLEFLIYFQGNSAPDKSGLPSDRFSAERTGGSVSTLTIQRTQQEDSAVYLCASSPRGTGGIYGYTFGSGTRLTVV.